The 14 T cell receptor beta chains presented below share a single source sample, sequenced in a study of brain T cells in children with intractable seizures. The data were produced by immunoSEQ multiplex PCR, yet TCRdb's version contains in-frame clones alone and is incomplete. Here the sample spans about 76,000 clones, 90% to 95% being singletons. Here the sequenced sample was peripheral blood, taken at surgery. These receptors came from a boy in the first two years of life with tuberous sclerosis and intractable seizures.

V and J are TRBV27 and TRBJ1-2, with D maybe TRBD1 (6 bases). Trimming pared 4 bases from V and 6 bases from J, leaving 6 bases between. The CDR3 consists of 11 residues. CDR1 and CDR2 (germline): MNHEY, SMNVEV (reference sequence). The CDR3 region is CASSSGDGYTF. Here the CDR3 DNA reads TGTGCCAGCAGTTCAGGGGATGGCTACACCTTC.

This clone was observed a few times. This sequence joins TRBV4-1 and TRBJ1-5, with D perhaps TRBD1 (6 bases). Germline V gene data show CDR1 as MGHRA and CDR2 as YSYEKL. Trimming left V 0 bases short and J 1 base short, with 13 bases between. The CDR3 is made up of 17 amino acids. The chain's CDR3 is CASSQDTSGESNQPQHF. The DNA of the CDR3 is TGCGCCAGCAGCCAAGATACATCAGGGGAGAGCAATCAGCCCCAGCATTTT.

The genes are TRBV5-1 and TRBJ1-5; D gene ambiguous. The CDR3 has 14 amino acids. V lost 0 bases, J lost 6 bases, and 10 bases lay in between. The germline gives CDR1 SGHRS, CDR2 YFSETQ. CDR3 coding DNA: TGCGCCAGCAGCTTGGACCTAGGCGGTCAGCCCCAGCATTTT. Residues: CASSLDLGGQPQHF.

CDR3 in amino acids: CASSTLTRRGNTIYF. The CDR3 region has the DNA TGTGCCAGCAGCACACTGACTAGGCGCGGAAACACCATATATTTT. V gene TRBV7-8 combines with J gene TRBJ1-3, with unresolved D. Trimming left V 5 bases short and J 4 bases short, with 15 bases between. The CDR3 covers 15 residues. The germline V gene has CDR1 SGHVS and CDR2 FQNEAQ.

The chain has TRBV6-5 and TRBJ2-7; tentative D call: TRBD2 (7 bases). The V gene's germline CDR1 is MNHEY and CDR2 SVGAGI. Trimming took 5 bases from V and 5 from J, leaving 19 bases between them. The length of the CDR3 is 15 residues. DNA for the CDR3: TGTGCCAGCAGTCCCCCTTGGAGGGGGGGCAACGAGCAGTACTTC. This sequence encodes CASSPPWRGGNEQYF.

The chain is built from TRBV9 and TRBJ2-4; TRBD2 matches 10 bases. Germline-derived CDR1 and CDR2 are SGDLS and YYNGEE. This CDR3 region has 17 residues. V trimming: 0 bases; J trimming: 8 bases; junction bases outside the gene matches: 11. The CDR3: CASSVGVAGGPLDIQYF. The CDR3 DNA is TGTGCCAGCAGCGTAGGGGTAGCGGGGGGACCCCTGGACATTCAGTACTTC.

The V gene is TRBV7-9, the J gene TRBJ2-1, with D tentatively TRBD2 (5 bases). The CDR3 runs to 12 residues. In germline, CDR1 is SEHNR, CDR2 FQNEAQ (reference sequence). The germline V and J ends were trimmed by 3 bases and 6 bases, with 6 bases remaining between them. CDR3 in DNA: TGTGCCAGCAGCTTTCGGGGCAATGAGCAGTTCTTC. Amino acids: CASSFRGNEQFF.

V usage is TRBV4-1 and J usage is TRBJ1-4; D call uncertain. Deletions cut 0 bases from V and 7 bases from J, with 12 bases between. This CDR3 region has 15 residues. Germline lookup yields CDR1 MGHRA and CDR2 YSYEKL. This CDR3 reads CASSQEGRATEKLFF. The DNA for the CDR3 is TGCGCCAGCAGCCAAGAGGGCAGAGCGACTGAAAAACTGTTTTTT.

The CDR3 reads CASSLEGYEQYF. The DNA for the CDR3 is TGTGCCAGCAGTTTGGAGGGCTATGAGCAGTACTTC. This rearrangement joins TRBV12-3 or TRBV12-4 to TRBJ2-7; a possible D gene is TRBD2 (6 bases). Trimming cost V 3 bases and J 7 bases, with 10 bases left between them. The CDR3 is made up of 12 amino acids.

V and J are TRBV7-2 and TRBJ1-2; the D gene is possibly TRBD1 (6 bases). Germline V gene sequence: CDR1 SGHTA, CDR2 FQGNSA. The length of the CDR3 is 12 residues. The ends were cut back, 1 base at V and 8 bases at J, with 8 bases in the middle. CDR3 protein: CASSLDRVGYTF. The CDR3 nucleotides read TGTGCCAGCAGCTTAGACAGGGTCGGCTACACCTTC.

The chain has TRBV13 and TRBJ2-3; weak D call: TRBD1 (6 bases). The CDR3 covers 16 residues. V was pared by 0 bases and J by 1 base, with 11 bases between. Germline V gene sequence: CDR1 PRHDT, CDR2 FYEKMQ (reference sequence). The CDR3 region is CASSLGQGLGTDTQYF. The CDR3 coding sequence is TGTGCCAGCAGCTTAGGCCAGGGGTTGGGCACAGATACGCAGTATTTT.

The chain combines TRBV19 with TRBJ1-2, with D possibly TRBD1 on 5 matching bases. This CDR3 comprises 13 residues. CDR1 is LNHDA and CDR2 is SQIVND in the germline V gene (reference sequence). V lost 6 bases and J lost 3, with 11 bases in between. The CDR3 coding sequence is TGTGCCAGTAGACCACAGGCGCACTATGGCTACACCTTC. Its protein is CASRPQAHYGYTF. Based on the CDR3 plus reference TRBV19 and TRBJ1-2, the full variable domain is DGGITQSPKYLFRKEGQNVTLSCEQNLNHDAMYWYRQDPGQGLRLIYYSQIVNDFQKGDIAEGYSVSREKKESFPLTVTSAQKNPTAFYLCASRPQAHYGYTFGSGTRLTVV.

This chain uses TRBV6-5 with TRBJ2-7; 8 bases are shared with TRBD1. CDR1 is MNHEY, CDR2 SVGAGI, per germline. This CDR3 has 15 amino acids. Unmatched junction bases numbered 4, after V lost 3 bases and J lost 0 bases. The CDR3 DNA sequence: TGTGCCAGCAGTTATAGGGGGACAGGCTCCTACGAGCAGTACTTC. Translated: CASSYRGTGSYEQYF.

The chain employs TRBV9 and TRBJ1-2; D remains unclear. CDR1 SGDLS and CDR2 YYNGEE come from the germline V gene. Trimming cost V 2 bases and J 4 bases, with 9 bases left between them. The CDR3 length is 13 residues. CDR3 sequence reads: CASSVVGRYGYTF. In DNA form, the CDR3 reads TGTGCCAGCAGCGTGGTAGGACGCTATGGCTACACCTTC.